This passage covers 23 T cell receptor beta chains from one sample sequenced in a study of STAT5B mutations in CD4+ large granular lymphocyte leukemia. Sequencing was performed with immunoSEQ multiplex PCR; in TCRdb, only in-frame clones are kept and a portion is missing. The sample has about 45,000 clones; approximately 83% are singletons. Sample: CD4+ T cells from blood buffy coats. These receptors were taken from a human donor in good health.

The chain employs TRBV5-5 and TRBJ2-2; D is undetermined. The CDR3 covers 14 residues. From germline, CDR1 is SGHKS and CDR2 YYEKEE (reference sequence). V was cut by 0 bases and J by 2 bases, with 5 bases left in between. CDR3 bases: TGTGCCAGCAGCTTGGCCACAAACACCGGGGAGCTGTTTTTT. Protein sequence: CASSLATNTGELFF.

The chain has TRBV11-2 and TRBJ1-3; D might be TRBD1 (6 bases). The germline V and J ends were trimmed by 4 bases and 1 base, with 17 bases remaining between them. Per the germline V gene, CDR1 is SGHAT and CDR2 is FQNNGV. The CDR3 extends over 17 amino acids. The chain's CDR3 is CASSSISGHPSGNTIYF. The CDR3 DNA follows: TGTGCCAGCAGCTCTATCTCGGGACACCCATCTGGAAACACCATATATTTT.

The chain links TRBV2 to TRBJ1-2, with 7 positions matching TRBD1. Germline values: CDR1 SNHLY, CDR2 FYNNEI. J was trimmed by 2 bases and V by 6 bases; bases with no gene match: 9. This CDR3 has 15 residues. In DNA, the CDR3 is TGTGCCAGCAGACCAGGGGGGTACTCCAACTATGGCTACACCTTC. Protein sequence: CASRPGGYSNYGYTF.

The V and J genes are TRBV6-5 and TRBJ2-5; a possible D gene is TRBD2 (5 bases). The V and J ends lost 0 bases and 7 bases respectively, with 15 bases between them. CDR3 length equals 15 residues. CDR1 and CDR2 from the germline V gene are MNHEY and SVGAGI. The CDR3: CASSYSGSFGGTQYF. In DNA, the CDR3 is TGTGCCAGCAGTTACTCGGGGTCGTTCGGAGGGACCCAGTACTTC.

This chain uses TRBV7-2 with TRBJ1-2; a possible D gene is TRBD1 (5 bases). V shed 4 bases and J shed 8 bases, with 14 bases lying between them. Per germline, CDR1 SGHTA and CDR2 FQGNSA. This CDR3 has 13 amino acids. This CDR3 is CASSSGAGIGYTF. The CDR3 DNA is TGTGCCAGCAGCTCCGGGGCGGGGATCGGCTACACCTTC.

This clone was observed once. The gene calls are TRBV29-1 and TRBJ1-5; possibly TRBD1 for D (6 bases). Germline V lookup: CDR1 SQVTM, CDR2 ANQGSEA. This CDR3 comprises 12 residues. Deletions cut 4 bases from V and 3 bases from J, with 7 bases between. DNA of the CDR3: TGCAGCGTTGGGACAGTCAATCAGCCCCAGCATTTT. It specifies CSVGTVNQPQHF. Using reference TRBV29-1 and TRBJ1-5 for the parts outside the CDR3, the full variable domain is SAVISQKPSRDICQRGTSLTIQCQVDSQVTMMFWYRQQPGQSLTLIATANQGSEATYESGFVIDKFPISRPNLTFSTLTVSNMSPEDSSIYLCSVGTVNQPQHFGDGTRLSIL.

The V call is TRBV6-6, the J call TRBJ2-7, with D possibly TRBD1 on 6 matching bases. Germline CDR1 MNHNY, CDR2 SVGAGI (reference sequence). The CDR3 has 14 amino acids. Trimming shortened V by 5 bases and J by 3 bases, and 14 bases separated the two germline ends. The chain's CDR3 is CASSRESQGYEQYF. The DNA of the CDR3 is TGTGCCAGCAGTCGGGAATCACAGGGCTACGAGCAGTACTTC.

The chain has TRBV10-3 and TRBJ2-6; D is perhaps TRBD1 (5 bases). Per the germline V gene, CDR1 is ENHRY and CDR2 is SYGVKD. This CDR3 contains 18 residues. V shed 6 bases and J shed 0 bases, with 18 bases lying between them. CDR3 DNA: TGTGCCATCAGCGGACGACAGACTTCTTTCTCTGGGGCCAACGTCCTGACTTTC. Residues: CAISGRQTSFSGANVLTF.

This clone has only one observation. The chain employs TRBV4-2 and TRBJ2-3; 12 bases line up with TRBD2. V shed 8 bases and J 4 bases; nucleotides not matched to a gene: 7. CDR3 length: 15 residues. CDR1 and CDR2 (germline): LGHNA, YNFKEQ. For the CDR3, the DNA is TGTGCCAGCCGGGACGGACTAGCGGGACCAGATACGCAGTATTTT. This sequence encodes CASRDGLAGPDTQYF.

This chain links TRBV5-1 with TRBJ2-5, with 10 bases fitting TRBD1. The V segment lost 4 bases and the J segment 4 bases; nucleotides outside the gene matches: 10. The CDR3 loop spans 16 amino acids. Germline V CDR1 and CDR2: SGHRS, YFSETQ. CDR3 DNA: TGCGCCAGCAGCGATCCCGGGACAGGGGTGGGAGAGACCCAGTACTTC. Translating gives CASSDPGTGVGETQYF.

Here the CDR3 DNA reads TGTGCCAGCAGTGAGTCAGGGGCATCTAGGGGCTACACCTTC. Protein product: CASSESGASRGYTF. The chain joins TRBV25-1 to TRBJ1-2; D perhaps matches TRBD1 (6 bases). In germline, CDR1 is MGHDK, CDR2 SYGVNS. The length of the CDR3 is 14 residues. Trimming stripped 3 bases from V and 8 bases from J, with 16 bases between.

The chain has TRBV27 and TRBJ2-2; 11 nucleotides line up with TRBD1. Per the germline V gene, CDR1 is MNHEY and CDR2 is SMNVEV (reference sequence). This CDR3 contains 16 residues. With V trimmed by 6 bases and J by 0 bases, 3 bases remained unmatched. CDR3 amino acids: CASRGDRGTNTGELFF. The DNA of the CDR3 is TGTGCCAGCAGGGGGGACAGGGGGACGAACACCGGGGAGCTGTTTTTT.

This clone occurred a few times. In DNA, the CDR3 is TGTGCCAGCAGCCCAATCATCAGCAGATCCTCCTACGAGCAGTACTTC. Its translation: CASSPIISRSSYEQYF. The gene calls are TRBV7-2 and TRBJ2-7; unclear D gene. Trimming pared 5 bases from V and 0 bases from J, leaving 17 bases between. CDR1 and CDR2 from the germline V gene are SGHTA and FQGNSA. CDR3 length: 16 residues. Full variable domain (remainder filled in from reference TRBV7-2 and TRBJ2-7): GAGVSQSPSNKVTEKGKDVELRCDPISGHTALYWYRQSLGQGLEFLIYFQGNSAPDKSGLPSDRFSAERTGGSVSTLTIQRTQQEDSAVYLCASSPIISRSSYEQYFGPGTRLTVT.

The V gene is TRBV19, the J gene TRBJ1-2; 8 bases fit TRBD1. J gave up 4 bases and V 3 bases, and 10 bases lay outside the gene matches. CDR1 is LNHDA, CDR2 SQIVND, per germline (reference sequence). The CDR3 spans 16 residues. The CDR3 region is CASSIIAAGGGYGYTF. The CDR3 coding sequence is TGTGCCAGTAGTATTATCGCGGCAGGGGGCGGCTATGGCTACACCTTC.

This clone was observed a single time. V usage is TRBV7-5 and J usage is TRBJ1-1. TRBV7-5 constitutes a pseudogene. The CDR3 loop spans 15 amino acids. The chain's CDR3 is CVRSLDGDLNTEAFF. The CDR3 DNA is TGTGTCAGAAGCTTAGATGGGGACTTGAACACTGAAGCTTTCTTT.

The CDR3: CASSPGGSYNEQFF. CDR3 nucleotide sequence: TGTGCCAGCAGTCCCGGGGGTTCCTACAATGAGCAGTTCTTC. J is TRBJ2-1 and V is TRBV27, with D possibly matching TRBD2 (6 bases). From germline, CDR1 is MNHEY and CDR2 SMNVEV (reference sequence). The ends were cut back, 5 bases at V and 1 base at J, with 9 bases in the middle. The CDR3 runs 14 residues.

Here the CDR3 DNA reads TGTGCCACAGCGACAGCGAGATCAGCTTTCTTT. It is translated as CATATARSAFF. The chain employs TRBV28 and TRBJ1-1; perhaps TRBD1 as D (5 bases). The CDR3 contains 11 residues. Germline-derived CDR1 and CDR2 are MDHEN and SYDVKM. V lost 10 bases and J 10 bases, leaving 16 bases between the germline ends.

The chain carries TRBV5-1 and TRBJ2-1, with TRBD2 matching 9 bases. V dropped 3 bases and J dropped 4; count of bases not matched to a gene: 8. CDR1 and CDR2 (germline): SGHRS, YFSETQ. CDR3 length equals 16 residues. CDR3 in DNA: TGCGCCAGCAGCTCCCCCGGGACTAGCAGTTACAATGAGCAGTTCTTC. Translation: CASSSPGTSSYNEQFF.

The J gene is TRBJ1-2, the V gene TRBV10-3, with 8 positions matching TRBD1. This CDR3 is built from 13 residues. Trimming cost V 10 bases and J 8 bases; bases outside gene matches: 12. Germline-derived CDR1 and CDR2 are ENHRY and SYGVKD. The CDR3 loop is CATTTTGAGGYTF. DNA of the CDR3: TGTGCCACCACAACGACAGGGGCGGGAGGCTACACCTTC.

This chain's CDR3 is CASRTSYEQYF. For the CDR3, the DNA is TGTGCCAGCAGGACCAGCTACGAGCAGTACTTC. The V and J genes are TRBV6-6 and TRBJ2-7; no clear D. This CDR3 has 11 amino acids. CDR1 is MNHNY, CDR2 SVGAGI, per germline (reference sequence). V gave up 6 bases and J gave up 3 bases, with 6 bases separating them.

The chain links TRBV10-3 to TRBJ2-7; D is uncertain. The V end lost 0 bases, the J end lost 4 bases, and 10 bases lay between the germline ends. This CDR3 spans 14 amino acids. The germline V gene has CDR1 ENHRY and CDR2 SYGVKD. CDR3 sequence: CAISESTSGYEQYF. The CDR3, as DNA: TGTGCCATCAGTGAGTCGACGTCCGGGTACGAGCAGTACTTC.

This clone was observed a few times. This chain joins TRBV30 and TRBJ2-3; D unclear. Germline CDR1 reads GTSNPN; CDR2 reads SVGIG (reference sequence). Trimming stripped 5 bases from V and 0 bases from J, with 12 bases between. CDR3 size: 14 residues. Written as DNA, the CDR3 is TGTGCCTGGGGGCTTCAGTCTAGCACAGATACGCAGTATTTT. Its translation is CAWGLQSSTDTQYF.

The CDR3 spells CASSLGGTLGYEQYF. CDR3 sequence (DNA): TGTGCCAGCAGCCTTGGAGGGACACTAGGCTACGAGCAGTACTTC. The gene calls are TRBV7-2 and TRBJ2-7, with D possibly being TRBD1 or TRBD2 (6 bases each). The ends were cut back, 5 bases at V and 3 bases at J, with 17 bases in the middle. The CDR3 extends over 15 amino acids. Germline loops: CDR1 SGHTA, CDR2 FQGNSA.